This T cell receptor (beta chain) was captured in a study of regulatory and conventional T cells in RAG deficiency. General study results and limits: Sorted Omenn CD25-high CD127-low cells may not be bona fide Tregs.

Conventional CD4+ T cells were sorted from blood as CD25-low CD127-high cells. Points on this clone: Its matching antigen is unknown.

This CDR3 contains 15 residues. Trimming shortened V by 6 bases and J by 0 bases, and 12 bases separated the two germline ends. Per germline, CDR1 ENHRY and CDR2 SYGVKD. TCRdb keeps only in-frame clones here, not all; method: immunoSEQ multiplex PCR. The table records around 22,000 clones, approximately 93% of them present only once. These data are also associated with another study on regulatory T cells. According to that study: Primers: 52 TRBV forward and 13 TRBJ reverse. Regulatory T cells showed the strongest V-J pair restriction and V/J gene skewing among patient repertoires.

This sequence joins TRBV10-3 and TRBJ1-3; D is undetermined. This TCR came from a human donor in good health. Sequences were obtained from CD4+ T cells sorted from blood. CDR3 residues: CAISPEDGSGNTIYF. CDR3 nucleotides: TGTGCCATCAGCCCCGAGGACGGCTCTGGAAACACCATATATTTT.